This passage covers 4 T cell receptor beta chains from one sample sequenced in a study of blood T cell repertoires in COVID-19. The method was immunoSEQ multiplex PCR; TCRdb's version includes in-frame clones alone and lacks a portion of them. Of about 440,000 clones listed, approximately 89% are singletons. The sequencing sample was made of peripheral blood. These receptors all stem from a woman aged 45-65 years with COVID-19, enrolled during active disease.

The chain employs TRBV30 and TRBJ1-1, with 7 bases matching TRBD1. The trim removed 3 bases at V and 9 bases at J, leaving 10 bases unmatched. The germline V gene has CDR1 GTSNPN and CDR2 SVGIG (reference sequence). The CDR3 consists of 13 residues. The CDR3 spells CAWSDGTESQAFF. CDR3 bases: TGTGCCTGGAGCGACGGGACAGAAAGCCAAGCTTTCTTT.

V is TRBV7-3 and J is TRBJ2-5; D perhaps matches TRBD2 (5 bases). Trimming removed 4 bases from V and 3 bases from J, with 9 bases in between. Germline V lookup: CDR1 SGHTA, CDR2 FQGTGA. The CDR3 consists of 13 residues. The CDR3 nucleotides are TGTGCCAGCAGCTACGGGATAGAAGAGACCCAGTACTTC. It encodes CASSYGIEETQYF.

This clone was seen only once. The V and J genes are TRBV10-3 and TRBJ2-1; the match to TRBD2 covers 15 bases. The germline gives CDR1 ENHRY, CDR2 SYGVKD. J lost 5 bases, V lost 6 bases, and 8 bases had no gene match. The CDR3 covers 17 residues. In DNA, the CDR3 is TGTGCCATCAGCACCTGGACTAGCGGGGGGGGGAACAATGAGCAGTTCTTC. It codes for CAISTWTSGGGNNEQFF.

This sequence joins TRBV19 and TRBJ1-5, with a weak D call TRBD1 (6 bases). The V gene lost 5 bases and the J gene lost 4 bases, with 15 bases spanning the gap. This CDR3 region has 15 residues. Germline CDR1 reads LNHDA; CDR2 reads SQIVND (reference sequence). The CDR3 coding sequence is TGTGCCAGTAGTCCGGGGAGGGGGAGTAATCAGCCCCAGCATTTT. Translated, it gives CASSPGRGSNQPQHF.